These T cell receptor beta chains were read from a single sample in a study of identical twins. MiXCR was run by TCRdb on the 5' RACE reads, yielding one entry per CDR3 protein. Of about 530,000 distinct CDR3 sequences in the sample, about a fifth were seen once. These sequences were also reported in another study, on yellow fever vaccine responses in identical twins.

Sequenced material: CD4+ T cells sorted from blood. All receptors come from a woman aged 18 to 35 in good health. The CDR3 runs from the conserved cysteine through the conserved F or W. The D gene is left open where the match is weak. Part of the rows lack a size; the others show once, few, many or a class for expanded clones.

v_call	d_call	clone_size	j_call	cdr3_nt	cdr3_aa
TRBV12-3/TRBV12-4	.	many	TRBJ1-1	TGTGCCAGCAGTTTATACGGGGTTGGGTTCACTGAAGCTTTCTTT	CASSLYGVGFTEAFF
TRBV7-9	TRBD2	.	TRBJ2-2	TGTGCCAGCAGCTTTGGGGCGGGAGGAACGAACACCGGGGAGCTGTTTTTT	CASSFGAGGTNTGELFF
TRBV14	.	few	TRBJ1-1	TGTGCCAGCAGCCAAGTACGGAACACTGAAGCTTTCTTT	CASSQVRNTEAFF
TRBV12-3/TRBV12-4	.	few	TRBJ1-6	TGTGCCAGCAGTTTGCGGGAAGATAATTCACCCCTCCACTTT	CASSLREDNSPLHF
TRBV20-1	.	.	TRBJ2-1	TGCAGTGCTGAGGCACTAGTCCCTATCTACAATGAGCAGTTCTTC	CSAEALVPIYNEQFF
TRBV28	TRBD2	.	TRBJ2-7	TGTGCCAGCAGTGCTAGCGGGATTTTGTACGAGCAGTACTTC	CASSASGILYEQYF
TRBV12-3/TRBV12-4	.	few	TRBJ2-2	TGTGCCAGCAGCGACCCCGGGGAGCTGTTTTTT	CASSDPGELFF
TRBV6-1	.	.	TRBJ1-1	TGTGCCAGCAGTGAATGGGGAACTACGAACACTGAAGCTTTCTTT	CASSEWGTTNTEAFF
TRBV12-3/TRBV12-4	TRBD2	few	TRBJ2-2	TGTGCCAGTAGATTCCGGGAGGACACCGGGGAGCTGTTTTTT	CASRFREDTGELFF
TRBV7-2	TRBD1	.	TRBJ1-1	TGTGCCAGCACCATCAACAGGGGATTGACTGAAGCTTTCTTT	CASTINRGLTEAFF
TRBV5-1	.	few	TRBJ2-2	TGCGCCAGCAGCTTGTTGAGTGAGGGGTCCGGGGAGCTGTTTTTT	CASSLLSEGSGELFF
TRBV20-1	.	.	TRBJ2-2	TGCAGTGCTAGAGGGTCAGGGAACACCGGGGAGCTGTTTTTT	CSARGSGNTGELFF
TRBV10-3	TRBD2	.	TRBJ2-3	TGTGCCATCAGTGCTACTAGCGGGGCTAGCACAGATACGCAGTATTTT	CAISATSGASTDTQYF
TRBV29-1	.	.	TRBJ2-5	TGCAGCGTTGGTATGTGGGGCCCAGGGACGGAGACCCAGTACTTC	CSVGMWGPGTETQYF
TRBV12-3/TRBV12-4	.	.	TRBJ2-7	TGTGCCAGCAGTTTAGTTCCGTCGAGGGGTGAGCAGTACTTC	CASSLVPSRGEQYF
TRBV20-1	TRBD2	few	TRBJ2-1	TGCAGTGCACTGACTAGCGGGAGAGGCTATGAGCAGTTCTTC	CSALTSGRGYEQFF
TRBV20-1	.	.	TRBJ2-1	TGCAGTGCCAAAAGGACGGATGAGCAGTTCTTC	CSAKRTDEQFF
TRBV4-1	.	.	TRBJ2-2	TGCGCCAGCAGCCAAGGGGGGGCTAGCGGCAGCACCGGGGAGCTGTTTTTT	CASSQGGASGSTGELFF
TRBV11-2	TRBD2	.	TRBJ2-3	TGTGCCAGCAGCTTAAGAGCGGGGGGATTTACTAGCACAGATACGCAGTATTTT	CASSLRAGGFTSTDTQYF
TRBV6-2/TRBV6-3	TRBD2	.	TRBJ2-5	TGTGCCAGCAGTTACGGACTAGCGGATTACCAAGAGACCCAGTACTTC	CASSYGLADYQETQYF
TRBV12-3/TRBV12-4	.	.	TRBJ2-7	TGTGCCAGCAGGGGGGCAGGGGCCTACGAGCAGTACTTC	CASRGAGAYEQYF
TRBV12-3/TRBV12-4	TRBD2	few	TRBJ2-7	TGTGCCAGCAGTCCCTTGATAGCGGGAGGGCCCCACGAGCAGTACTTC	CASSPLIAGGPHEQYF
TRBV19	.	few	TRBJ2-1	TGTGCCAGTAGTATTCGGTACAGTTACAATGAGCAGTTCTTC	CASSIRYSYNEQFF
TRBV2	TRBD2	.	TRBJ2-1	TGTGCCAGCACCATTAGCGGGACGCGTGAGCAGTTCTTC	CASTISGTREQFF
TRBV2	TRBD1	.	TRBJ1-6	TGTGCCAGCAGTACTACAGGGGGTATTCCATCGCCCCTCCACTTT	CASSTTGGIPSPLHF
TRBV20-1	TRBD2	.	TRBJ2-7	TGCAGTGCTAGGTCGACTAGCGGGGGTCTCTACGAGCAGTACTTC	CSARSTSGGLYEQYF
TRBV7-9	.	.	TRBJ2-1	TGTGCCAGCAGCCCCCCGGGCCTAGACTACAATGAGCAGTTCTTC	CASSPPGLDYNEQFF
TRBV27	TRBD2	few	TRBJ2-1	TGTGCCAGCAGTCTCAGAGCGGGGGGCTACAACCAGTTCTTC	CASSLRAGGYNQFF
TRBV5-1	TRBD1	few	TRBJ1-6	TGCGCCAGCAGCCGCGGGACAGCAGATAATTCACCCCTCCACTTT	CASSRGTADNSPLHF
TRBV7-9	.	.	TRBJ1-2	TGTGCCAGCAGCTTACACCCTGAGGTCGGCTACACCTTC	CASSLHPEVGYTF
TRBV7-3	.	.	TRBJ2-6	TGTGCCAGCAGCCCGGGGGTTTTTGGGGCCAACGTCCTGACTTTC	CASSPGVFGANVLTF